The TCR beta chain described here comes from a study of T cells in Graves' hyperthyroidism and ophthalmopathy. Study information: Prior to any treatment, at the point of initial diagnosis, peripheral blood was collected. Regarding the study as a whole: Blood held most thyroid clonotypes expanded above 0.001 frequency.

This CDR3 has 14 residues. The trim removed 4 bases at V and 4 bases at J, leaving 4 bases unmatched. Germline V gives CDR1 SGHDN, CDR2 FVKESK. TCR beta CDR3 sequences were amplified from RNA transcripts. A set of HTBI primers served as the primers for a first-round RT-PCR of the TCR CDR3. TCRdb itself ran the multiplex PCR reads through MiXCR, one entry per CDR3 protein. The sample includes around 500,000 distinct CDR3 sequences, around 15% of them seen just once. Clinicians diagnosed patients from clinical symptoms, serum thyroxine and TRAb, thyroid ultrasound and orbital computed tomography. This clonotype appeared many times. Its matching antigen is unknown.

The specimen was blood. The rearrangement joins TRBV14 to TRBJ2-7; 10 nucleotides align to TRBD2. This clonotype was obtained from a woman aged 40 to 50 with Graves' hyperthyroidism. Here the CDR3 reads CASSPSGRPYEQYF. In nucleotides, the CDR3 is TGTGCCAGCAGCCCTAGCGGGAGACCTTACGAGCAGTACTTC.